This T cell receptor beta chain was captured in a study of blood T cell repertoires in COVID-19. Participants came from about two dozen US areas, aged about 18 to 90 years. All recovered Cohort 3 donors got two negative PCRs, got clearance, or saw symptom resolution. The authors' processing: From reference gene primer amplification, estimates of nucleated cell counts were derived. Repertoires were generated with immunoSEQ multiplex PCR, while TCRdb's copy carries only in-frame clones and drops some. The V and J calls and clone size are taken from that table; D and trimming were inferred from the DNA. The repertoire holds 250,000 or so clones, with about 84% as singletons. The CDR3 has 16 amino acids. Germline V CDR1 and CDR2: SGHTA, FQGTGA. V dropped 2 bases and J dropped 2; count of bases not matched to a gene: 4.

Specimen: PBMCs or T cells enriched from blood (not recorded which). This sequence was found in a woman aged 45 to 65 who had recovered from COVID-19. The V and J genes are TRBV7-3 and TRBJ2-3; 10 nucleotides line up with TRBD2. This CDR3 is CASSLVSGRPTDTQYF. CDR3 bases: TGTGCCAGCAGCTTAGTTAGCGGGAGGCCCACAGATACGCAGTATTTT. Variable domain in full (rest from reference TRBV7-3 and TRBJ2-3): GAGVSQTPSNKVTEKGKYVELRCDPISGHTALYWYRQSLGQGPEFLIYFQGTGAADDSGLPNDRFFAVRPEGSVSTLKIQRTERGDSAVYLCASSLVSGRPTDTQYFGPGTRLTVL.